The entry below gives a single T cell receptor (beta chain) sequence along with its context. No antigen is known for it. CDR1 is MNHEY, CDR2 SMNVEV, per germline (reference sequence). Trimming pared 1 base from V and 0 bases from J, leaving 11 bases between. This CDR3 comprises 16 residues. TCRdb's copy holds only in-frame clones and misses some; the assay was immunoSEQ multiplex PCR. The repertoire consists of roughly 2,000,000 clones, with around 93% occurring once and the leading ten covering about 1.7%. The data were taken from a study of shared clonotypes between healthy human individuals. Whole-study findings and limits: Clonotypes which were not shared had lower generation probabilities than clonotypes that all four donors shared. Only blood was sampled, and tissue TCR repertoires likely differ from blood ones. A generally larger estimated richness was seen in naive subsets than in memory subsets. Rarefaction exposed incomplete sorted-subset sequencing despite large depth.

The naive CD8 fraction comprised CD45RO-negative cells positively selected for CCR7 and excluded terminally differentiated effector memory CD45RA+ cells. Source material: naive CD8+ T cells from PBMCs. This rearrangement joins TRBV27 to TRBJ2-3; no definite D call. The sequence was obtained from a man between 18 and 35 years old in good health. Some clones in this sample may be carry-over from other donors' samples. The CDR3 reads CASSLYRPTSTDTQYF. The DNA of the CDR3 is TGTGCCAGCAGTTTATACAGACCTACTAGCACAGATACGCAGTATTTT.